A single sample is the source of the 25 T cell receptor beta chains below, sequenced in a study of T cell responses to AZD1222 COVID-19 vaccine. TCRdb keeps only in-frame clones here, not all; method: immunoSEQ multiplex PCR. The profile covers roughly 120,000 clones, with about nine tenths appearing a single time and approximately 2.6% taken by the ten largest. The sequences come from peripheral blood, collected 28 days after the second AZD1222 dose. The receptors were gathered from an adult who received the AZD1222 COVID-19 vaccine.

V gene TRBV10-3 combines with J gene TRBJ1-1; 7 nucleotides agree with TRBD1. There are 16 residues in the CDR3. Germline V gene data show CDR1 as ENHRY and CDR2 as SYGVKD. Trimming took 0 bases from V and 6 from J; bases not matched to a gene: 10. CDR3 coding DNA: TGTGCCATCAGTGAGTCAGTACAGGGGCCTCGCGCTGAAGCTTTCTTT. It is translated as CAISESVQGPRAEAFF.

The V call is TRBV7-8, the J call TRBJ1-1; D unresolved. V shed 0 bases and J shed 0 bases, with 8 bases lying between them. Germline CDR1 is SGHVS and CDR2 is FQNEAQ. CDR3 length equals 15 residues. In DNA, the CDR3 is TGTGCCAGCAGCTTAGCGGCATGGATGAACACTGAAGCTTTCTTT. This encodes CASSLAAWMNTEAFF.

J is TRBJ1-6 and V is TRBV19; no clear D gene. V lost 3 bases and J 5 bases, leaving 5 bases between the germline ends. The CDR3 totals 13 residues. Germline CDR1 LNHDA, CDR2 SQIVND (reference sequence). The CDR3 DNA reads as TGTGCCAGTAGTATTGGCGATAATTCACCCCTCCACTTT. Its protein product is CASSIGDNSPLHF.

V is TRBV19 and J is TRBJ2-3; D is unclear. CDR3 size: 14 residues. V was trimmed by 5 bases and J by 5 bases, leaving 14 bases between them. From germline, CDR1 is LNHDA and CDR2 SQIVND (reference sequence). CDR3 in DNA: TGTGCCAGTAGTTTAACACGGCGACAAGATACGCAGTATTTT. It translates to CASSLTRRQDTQYF.

V gene TRBV5-1 combines with J gene TRBJ2-7; weak D call: TRBD1 (5 bases). Trimming removed 0 bases from V and 0 bases from J, with 7 bases in between. Germline V gives CDR1 SGHRS, CDR2 YFSETQ. The CDR3 totals 14 residues. Written as DNA, the CDR3 is TGCGCCAGCAGCTTGGCAGGGAACTCCTACGAGCAGTACTTC. Its translation: CASSLAGNSYEQYF.

The V gene is TRBV7-2, the J gene TRBJ2-3; TRBD2 aligns across 10 bases. Trimming at V came to 6 bases and at J to 6 bases, leaving 12 bases not matched to a gene. Germline CDR1 reads SGHTA; CDR2 reads FQGNSA. The CDR3 is 16 residues long. The CDR3 sequence is CASSVGRAGGPDTQYF. The CDR3 region has the DNA TGTGCCAGCAGTGTTGGTAGAGCGGGGGGGCCCGATACGCAGTATTTT.

This clone was picked up a small number of times. Distinct nucleotide sequences in the sample also encode this CDR3. The chain has TRBV27 and TRBJ1-5; 11 bases align to TRBD1. Per the germline V gene, CDR1 is MNHEY and CDR2 is SMNVEV (reference sequence). CDR3 length equals 16 residues. After removal of 0 bases from V and 4 bases from J, the junction contained 2 bases not matched to a gene. The CDR3: CASSLSGTGGNQPQHF. The CDR3 nucleotides read TGTGCCAGCAGTTTATCGGGGACAGGGGGGAATCAGCCCCAGCATTTT.

The genes are TRBV6-5 and TRBJ1-6, with a possible D match to TRBD1 (5 bases). V gave up 0 bases and J gave up 8 bases, with 11 bases separating them. This CDR3 has 15 residues. Germline V lookup: CDR1 MNHEY, CDR2 SVGAGI. CDR3 loop: CASSYSGTRDSPLHF. The CDR3 DNA reads as TGTGCCAGCAGTTACTCCGGGACGCGGGATTCACCCCTCCACTTT.

The chain links TRBV5-4 to TRBJ2-2; maybe TRBD1 (6 bases). V lost 1 base and J lost 0, with 13 bases in between. The CDR3 loop spans 17 amino acids. Germline CDR1 reads SGHNT; CDR2 reads YYREEE (reference sequence). Here the CDR3 DNA reads TGTGCCAGCAGCTTGTATTCCGGGACACCGAACACCGGGGAGCTGTTTTTT. Translated: CASSLYSGTPNTGELFF.

This clone was counted a single time. The chain recombines TRBV6-5 with TRBJ2-7; TRBD1 matches at 8 bases. CDR3 length: 14 amino acids. V lost 2 bases and J lost 11; bases outside the gene matches: 11. Per the germline V gene, CDR1 is MNHEY and CDR2 is SVGAGI. The CDR3 loop is CASSYRQGFGEEYF. The CDR3 DNA follows: TGTGCCAGCAGTTACCGACAGGGGTTCGGGGAGGAGTACTTC.

This clone was counted between two and nine times. V gene TRBV19 combines with J gene TRBJ1-3, with a tentative D call TRBD1 (5 bases). Between the trimmed V and J ends, which lost 7 bases and 7 bases, there was a span of 11 bases. The CDR3 covers 12 residues. Looked up from germline, CDR1 is LNHDA and CDR2 is SQIVND (reference sequence). This CDR3 is CASTAGGNTIYF. The DNA of the CDR3 is TGTGCCAGTACCGCTGGGGGGAACACCATATATTTT.

The genes are TRBV18 and TRBJ2-2; either TRBD1 or TRBD2 may fit D (5 bases each). Germline lookup yields CDR1 KGHSH and CDR2 LQKENI. This CDR3 region has 16 residues. Trimming took off 3 bases at V and 4 bases at J, with 15 bases between the two ends. CDR3 DNA: TGTGCCAGCTCACCGGGACCCCAAAAGGGCACCGGGGAGCTGTTTTTT. It encodes CASSPGPQKGTGELFF.

About this clone: Germline is not matched at one junction end, which may reflect a read error. J is TRBJ1-2 and V is TRBV5-1; weak D call: TRBD1 (5 bases). Per germline, CDR1 SGHRS and CDR2 YFSETQ. The CDR3 runs 16 residues. DNA of the CDR3: TGCGCCAGCAGTTTGGGGGACGTAAATGCTAACTATGGCTACACCTTC. It yields the protein CASSLGDVNANYGYTF.

The chain combines TRBV5-1 with TRBJ1-4; D perhaps matches TRBD1 (6 bases). Trimming stripped 0 bases from V and 8 bases from J, with 8 bases between. Germline CDR1 reads SGHRS; CDR2 reads YFSETQ. The CDR3 covers 13 residues. This CDR3 is CASSLAGDEKLFF. The CDR3 DNA reads as TGCGCCAGCAGCTTGGCAGGGGACGAAAAACTGTTTTTT.

The chain uses TRBV4-2 and TRBJ1-2, with a tentative D call TRBD1 (5 bases). The CDR3 contains 14 residues. CDR1 is LGHNA, CDR2 YNFKEQ, per germline. Trimming took off 0 bases at V and 1 base at J, with 6 bases between the two ends. The CDR3 sequence is CASSQDRDNYGYTF. CDR3 sequence (DNA): TGTGCCAGCAGCCAAGACAGGGATAACTATGGCTACACCTTC.

The rearrangement uses TRBV5-1 and TRBJ1-1; D is undetermined. The CDR3 spans 12 residues. CDR1 and CDR2 from the germline V gene are SGHRS and YFSETQ. Trimming cost V 3 bases and J 5 bases, with 8 bases left between them. The CDR3 region has the DNA TGCGCCAGCAGCTGGCGAGGAACTGAAGCTTTCTTT. Residues: CASSWRGTEAFF.

The CDR3 DNA follows: TGTGCCAGCAGCCCAGGACGGCGGAACACTGAAGCTTTCTTT. Translation: CASSPGRRNTEAFF. The chain joins TRBV11-3 to TRBJ1-1; D gene unclear. The V end lost 5 bases, the J end lost 1 base, and 11 bases lay between the germline ends. This CDR3 contains 14 residues. The V gene's germline CDR1 is SGHNT and CDR2 YENEEA.

The rearrangement uses TRBV19 and TRBJ1-1; D gene uncertain. CDR1 and CDR2 (germline): LNHDA, SQIVND (reference sequence). The CDR3 covers 13 residues. V lost 5 bases to trimming and J lost 4 bases, with 11 bases between them. The CDR3 sequence: CASSVFVSTEAFF. The CDR3 bases are TGTGCCAGTAGTGTCTTCGTGAGCACTGAAGCTTTCTTT.

The V and J genes are TRBV6-2 or TRBV6-3 and TRBJ1-1, with 8 bases matching TRBD1. Per the germline V gene, CDR1 is MNHEY and CDR2 is SVGEGT. With 2 bases clipped from V and 6 bases from J, the junction kept 5 bases outside the gene matches. The CDR3 is 14 residues long. CDR3 sequence (DNA): TGTGCCAGCAGTTACCTGGACAGGGACGCTGAAGCTTTCTTT. It codes for CASSYLDRDAEAFF.

The chain carries TRBV3-1 (or the pseudogene TRBV3-2) and TRBJ2-1; D is uncertain. Trimming took off 1 base at V and 5 bases at J, with 9 bases between the two ends. Looked up from germline, CDR1 is LGHDT and CDR2 is YNNKEL (reference sequence). The CDR3 length is 14 residues. The CDR3 region has the DNA TGTGCCAGCAGCCAAGGGGCGACCGACAATGAGCAGTTCTTC. Translating gives CASSQGATDNEQFF.

CDR3 in amino acids: CASNDRNTEAFF. DNA for the CDR3: TGTGCCAGTAACGACAGGAACACTGAAGCTTTCTTT. The V gene is TRBV19, the J gene TRBJ1-1; D is possibly TRBD1 (5 bases). The CDR3 has 12 amino acids. Trimming took 7 bases from V and 1 from J, leaving 7 bases between them. Germline lookup yields CDR1 LNHDA and CDR2 SQIVND (reference sequence).

The J gene is TRBJ2-2, the V gene TRBV29-1; D might be TRBD1 or TRBD2, each matching 5 bases. Germline V gene lookup returns CDR1 SQVTM and CDR2 ANQGSEA. Trimming shortened V by 8 bases and J by 0 bases, and 10 bases separated the two germline ends. The CDR3 runs 13 residues. The CDR3 nucleotides read TGCAGCATCGGGACGCCGAACACCGGGGAGCTGTTTTTT. It codes for CSIGTPNTGELFF.

This clone was counted a few times. The chain combines TRBV15 with TRBJ2-7; D gene uncertain. The CDR3 sequence is 15 residues long. V was trimmed by 0 bases and J by 2 bases, leaving 11 bases between them. CDR1 LNHNV and CDR2 YYDKDF come from the germline V gene (reference sequence). In DNA form, the CDR3 reads TGTGCCACCAGCAGAGATTTTGGGCAGACCTACGAGCAGTACTTC. It specifies CATSRDFGQTYEQYF.

The CDR3 spells CASSPLKGGAVEQFF. The DNA for the CDR3 is TGTGCCAGCTCACCGCTCAAGGGGGGCGCAGTTGAGCAGTTCTTC. The chain is built from TRBV18 and TRBJ2-1; tentatively, D is TRBD1 or TRBD2 (6 bases each). V was pared by 3 bases and J by 9 bases, with 18 bases between. CDR3 size: 15 residues. Germline V gene sequence: CDR1 KGHSH, CDR2 LQKENI.

The chain recombines TRBV20-1 with TRBJ1-6; D is unresolved. Germline values: CDR1 DFQATT, CDR2 SNEGSKA (reference sequence). There are 8 residues in the CDR3. V dropped 8 bases and J dropped 12 bases, with 5 bases sitting between them. CDR3 nucleotides: TGCAGTCCGCGACCCCTCCACTTT. This gives the protein CSPRPLHF.